This T cell receptor beta chain originates from a study of Graves' ophthalmopathy and Graves' hyperthyroidism. Study results and limitations: Using a 13-signature model, the authors split ophthalmopathy from stable hyperthyroidism, with approximately 88% sensitivity and 81.08% specificity.

This clonotype was counted ten times or more. Its antigen is not identified. The germline V and J ends were trimmed by 0 bases and 8 bases, with 25 bases remaining between them. Germline V gives CDR1 SQVTM, CDR2 ANQGSEA. The CDR3 totals 17 residues. As the template, RNA transcripts were used to amplify TCR beta CDR3 regions. The first round was an RT-PCR with HTBI primers, and the second round was a multiplex PCR. One entry per CDR3 protein results from TCRdb running MiXCR on the multiplex PCR reads. Altogether over a million distinct CDR3 sequences are present, less than 45% being singletons, with the ten largest covering over 8.5%. Patients were diagnosed from clinical symptoms, serum thyroxine, TRAb, thyroid ultrasound and orbital computed tomography.

Sequenced material: peripheral blood or thyroid tissue (not recorded which). This clonotype originated in an adult man with Graves' hyperthyroidism. V and J are TRBV29-1 and TRBJ1-2, with D uncertain. The CDR3 DNA reads as TGCAGCGTTGAAGAAGACGACTCAAACCCTCCTAGATGGGGCTACACCTTC. Protein: CSVEEDDSNPPRWGYTF.